This TCR beta chain was sequenced for a study of cytomegalovirus exposure and HLA in healthy donors. Turning to the study itself: Researchers found that roughly 81% of about 400 genotyped donors fell within the Caucasian-associated ancestry cluster.

The V gene's germline CDR1 is SGHVS and CDR2 FQNEAQ. This CDR3 spans 16 amino acids. The V end lost 2 bases, the J end lost 0 bases, and 11 bases lay between the germline ends. A multiplex PCR was run with 60 Vbeta primers and 13 Jbeta primers. TCRdb's table, derived via immunoSEQ multiplex PCR, lists solely in-frame clones and lacks some. The sample has some 82,000 clones. As regards this clone: Its matching antigen is unknown.

Whole-study findings and limits: Most of the CMV-associated TCR beta chains (in a later analysis) appeared to be HLA-restricted. Cytomegalovirus-associated status was assigned to 150 to 200 TCR beta chains. A few chains linked to CMV were shown in vitro to be specific for CMV antigens.

The sequence was collected from a woman aged 25-40 years in good health and CMV-seronegative. Input material: PBMCs. The V gene is TRBV7-8, the J gene TRBJ2-1; the D is unclear. In DNA form, the CDR3 reads TGTGCCAGCAGCTTACGCAGGATTAGCTCCTACAATGAGCAGTTCTTC. Protein product: CASSLRRISSYNEQFF.